This paragraph reports one T cell receptor (beta chain). As processed by the authors: By means of reference gene primer amplification, nucleated cell counts were estimated. Clones were sequenced by immunoSEQ multiplex PCR, and TCRdb holds only the in-frame ones, with some missing. V and J calls and clone size come straight from that table; D and trimming were deduced from the DNA. The sample yields hundreds of thousands of clones, about 88% seen once. Germline CDR1 reads SGHVS; CDR2 reads FQNEAQ. The CDR3 has 14 residues. Trimming stripped 4 bases from V and 4 bases from J, with 13 bases between. The sample is drawn from a study of blood T cell repertoires in COVID-19. Study details: T cells, B-cell-depleted T cells, or PBMCs provided the cDNA or gDNA that served as material.

The gene calls are TRBV7-8 and TRBJ1-2; D may be TRBD1 (6 bases). The source material was peripheral blood. The source is a man aged 35-49 years with acute or convalescent COVID-19. For the CDR3, the DNA is TGTGCCAGCAGCTCTACAGGGTTTCCCTATGGCTACACCTTC. Amino acid sequence: CASSSTGFPYGYTF.